The text below deals with one T cell receptor (beta chain). Its antigen is unknown. TCRdb re-called the RT-PCR reads through MiXCR, storing one row per CDR3 protein. There are 550,000 to 600,000 distinct CDR3 sequences in the sample; roughly 10% occur only once, and roughly a tenth lies in the top ten. The data are from a study of response to subunit inactivated influenza vaccine. The CDR3 consists of 16 residues. Germline assignment: CDR1 MNHEY and CDR2 SMNVEV (reference sequence). The J segment lost 0 bases and the V segment lost 6 bases, leaving 4 bases of the junction unmatched. Study-level findings and limits: Few new T cells, the authors suggested, are recruited by each seasonal influenza vaccination.

The receptor's source is a man aged 50 to 60 who received an inactivated influenza vaccine. Source: PBMCs from blood, taken on the day of vaccination. J is TRBJ2-1 and V is TRBV27, with 11 bases that match TRBD2. The CDR3 sequence is CASRTSGSSSYNEQFF. DNA for the CDR3: TGTGCCAGCAGAACTAGCGGGAGTTCCTCCTACAATGAGCAGTTCTTC.